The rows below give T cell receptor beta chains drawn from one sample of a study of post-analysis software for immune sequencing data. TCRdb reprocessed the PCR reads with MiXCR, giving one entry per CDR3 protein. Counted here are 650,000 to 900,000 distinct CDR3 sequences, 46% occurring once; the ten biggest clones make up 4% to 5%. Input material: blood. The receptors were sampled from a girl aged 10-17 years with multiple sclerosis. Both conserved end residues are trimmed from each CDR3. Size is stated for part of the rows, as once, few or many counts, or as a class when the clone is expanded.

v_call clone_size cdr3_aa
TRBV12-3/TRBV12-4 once ASSTTSNYGYT
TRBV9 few ASSVVGQQIPDTQY
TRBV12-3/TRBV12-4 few ASSLGGPGSYEQY
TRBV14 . ASSHLAGFEQF
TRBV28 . ASSLYLAGVADTQY
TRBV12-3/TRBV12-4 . ASSTFPYGYT
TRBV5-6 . ASSLSVQLIYEQY
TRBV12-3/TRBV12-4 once ATQGRGEQF
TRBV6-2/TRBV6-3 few ATLGRIPLSYEQY
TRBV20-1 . SARDNLGTEAF
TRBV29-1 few SVEDDVGTGYGYT
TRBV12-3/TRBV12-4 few ASGKVGSNEQF
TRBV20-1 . SASTVVRASGSWVLYEQY
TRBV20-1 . SATPGNQPQH
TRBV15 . ATSRDRGGEQY